Each of the 28 T cell receptor beta chains below was sequenced from the same sample in a study of CD8+CD57+ T cells in acquired aplastic anemia. Profiles of TCR beta VDJ and CDR3 were generated from a genomic DNA template. TCRdb used MiXCR to reprocess the reads, holding one entry per CDR3 protein. The sample includes 300,000 or so distinct CDR3 sequences, 56% of them seen just once. Sample: sorted CD4+, CD8+, or CD8+CD57+ T cells (not recorded which) from PBMCs. These receptors were obtained from a human donor with severe aplastic anemia or a healthy control (not recorded which).

This clonotype was detected once. The chain is built from TRBV7-2 and TRBJ2-1; D ambiguous. Germline values: CDR1 SGHTA, CDR2 FQGNSA. Deletions cut 1 base from V and 6 bases from J, with 7 bases between. The CDR3 consists of 13 residues. The CDR3 loop reads CASSLEWGNEQFF. The CDR3, as DNA: TGTGCCAGCAGCTTAGAATGGGGCAATGAGCAGTTCTTC.

This rearrangement joins TRBV28 to TRBJ2-3, with 7 bases fitting TRBD2. V lost 7 bases to trimming and J lost 1 base; unmatched junction nucleotides: 14. The germline CDR1 and CDR2 sequences are MDHEN and SYDVKM. This CDR3 region has 17 residues. The CDR3 DNA reads TGTGCCAGCATTACCTCCGGGACGGGAGGCGGCACAGATACGCAGTATTTT. This gives the protein CASITSGTGGGTDTQYF.

This clonotype was counted at least ten times. V and J are TRBV20-1 and TRBJ2-1; 8 positions agree with TRBD2. J gave up 2 bases and V 8 bases, and 2 bases lay outside the gene matches. Germline values: CDR1 DFQATT, CDR2 SNEGSKA (reference sequence). The length of the CDR3 is 12 residues. This CDR3 is CSLGGAYNEQFF. The CDR3 DNA sequence: TGCAGTCTCGGGGGGGCCTACAATGAGCAGTTCTTC.

The sample holds many counts of this clonotype. The gene calls are TRBV19 and TRBJ1-4, with 8 bases aligning to TRBD1. Trimming at V came to 6 bases and at J to 10 bases, leaving 7 bases not matched to a gene. CDR1 is LNHDA and CDR2 is SQIVND in the germline V gene (reference sequence). The length of the CDR3 is 13 residues. This CDR3 reads CASRRDRNGKLFF. The CDR3 region has the DNA TGTGCCAGTAGACGGGACAGGAACGGAAAACTGTTTTTT.

The chain links TRBV12-3 or TRBV12-4 to TRBJ1-6, with D uncertain. The CDR3 has 13 residues. Trimming stripped 2 bases from V and 9 bases from J, with 8 bases between. CDR3 coding DNA: TGTGCCAGCAGTTTATCCCGCACTTCACCCCTCCACTTT. Its protein is CASSLSRTSPLHF.

This clonotype was observed a few times. The rearrangement joins TRBV7-2 to TRBJ2-7, with 11 bases identical to TRBD2. Trimming at V came to 3 bases and at J to 2 bases, leaving 0 bases not matched to a gene. The germline gives CDR1 SGHTA, CDR2 FQGNSA. This CDR3 has 14 residues. Here the CDR3 reads CASSLTSGTYEQYF. The DNA of the CDR3 is TGTGCCAGCAGCTTGACTAGCGGGACCTACGAGCAGTACTTC.

This clonotype was detected many times. The chain has TRBV2 and TRBJ1-3; D unresolved. Between the trimmed V and J ends, which lost 10 bases and 0 bases, there was a span of 13 bases. There are 14 residues in the CDR3. CDR1 SNHLY and CDR2 FYNNEI come from the germline V gene. The CDR3 DNA is TGTGCCACCGAGGAGGCCCTCTCTGGAAACACCATATATTTT. The encoded protein is CATEEALSGNTIYF.

This clonotype was detected a few times. This chain joins TRBV15 and TRBJ1-3, with 7 bases identical to TRBD1. Unmatched junction bases numbered 12, after V lost 5 bases and J lost 8 bases. This CDR3 has 15 amino acids. Germline CDR1 reads LNHNV; CDR2 reads YYDKDF (reference sequence). As DNA, the CDR3 is TGTGCCACCAGCCCCACAGGGACAGCGGGGGACACCATATATTTT. It specifies CATSPTGTAGDTIYF.

For the CDR3, the DNA is TGTGCCATCACTGGGACAGAGGGGGATACGCAGTATTTT. Its translation: CAITGTEGDTQYF. This rearrangement joins TRBV10-3 to TRBJ2-3, with 7 bases fitting TRBD1. The germline gives CDR1 ENHRY, CDR2 SYGVKD. J lost 6 bases, V lost 7 bases, and 7 bases had no gene match. CDR3 size: 13 residues.

This clonotype has ten or more counts. The gene calls are TRBV7-9 and TRBJ1-2; unclear D gene. The V end lost 1 base, the J end lost 8 bases, and 8 bases lay between the germline ends. The CDR3 extends over 12 amino acids. Germline loops: CDR1 SEHNR, CDR2 FQNEAQ (reference sequence). CDR3 sequence reads: CASSLGSVGYTF. CDR3 bases: TGTGCCAGCAGCTTAGGGTCTGTGGGCTACACCTTC.

There are many counts of this clonotype. The V gene is TRBV5-1, the J gene TRBJ1-4; TRBD1 is a possible D gene (6 bases). The CDR3 runs to 14 residues. The V end was cut by 6 bases, the J end by 5 bases, with 14 bases between. The germline gives CDR1 SGHRS, CDR2 YFSETQ. The CDR3 nucleotides read TGCGCCAGCACTACGGACAGCTCAAATGAAAAACTGTTTTTT. Its protein is CASTTDSSNEKLFF.

At least ten counts were recorded for this clonotype. V gene TRBV5-6 combines with J gene TRBJ2-7; D remains ambiguous. Germline loops: CDR1 SGHDT, CDR2 YYEEEE. This CDR3 contains 14 residues. Between the trimmed V and J ends, which lost 4 bases and 7 bases, there was a span of 18 bases. CDR3 nucleotide sequence: TGTGCCAGCAGCCCACCGAGCCTCGCTCGGGAGCAGTACTTC. Residues: CASSPPSLAREQYF. The full variable domain, with the rest looked up from reference TRBV5-6 and TRBJ2-7, is DAGVTQSPTHLIKTRGQQVTLRCSPKSGHDTVSWYQQALGQGPQFIFQYYEEEERQRGNFPDRFSGHQFPNYSSELNVNALLLGDSALYLCASSPPSLAREQYFGPGTRLTVT.

At least ten counts were recorded for this clonotype. The J gene is TRBJ1-6, the V gene TRBV7-8; TRBD1 aligns across 7 bases. This CDR3 comprises 16 residues. Looked up from germline, CDR1 is SGHVS and CDR2 is FQNEAQ. V was pared by 5 bases and J by 7 bases, with 11 bases of the junction left unmatched. The CDR3 DNA sequence: TGTGCCAGCAGCCAACATGACAGGGATGGAAATTCACCCCTCCACTTT. This sequence encodes CASSQHDRDGNSPLHF.

This clonotype was detected many times. The rearrangement uses TRBV7-9 and TRBJ2-5; weak D call: TRBD2 (6 bases). CDR1 is SEHNR, CDR2 FQNEAQ, per germline (reference sequence). CDR3 size: 15 residues. V was trimmed by 5 bases and J by 0 bases, leaving 13 bases between them. The CDR3 region has the DNA TGTGCCAGCAGCCCGGGACTTATGTACCAAGAGACCCAGTACTTC. It encodes CASSPGLMYQETQYF.

This clonotype was counted many times. The rearrangement joins TRBV6-2 or TRBV6-3 to TRBJ1-3, with 7 bases aligning to TRBD1. V lost 8 bases to trimming and J lost 4 bases; unmatched junction nucleotides: 8. The V gene's germline CDR1 is MNHEY and CDR2 SVGEGT. The CDR3 runs 14 residues. This chain's CDR3 is CASGKTGIGNTIYF. The CDR3 nucleotides read TGTGCCAGCGGTAAGACAGGGATCGGAAACACCATATATTTT.

Notes on this clonotype: Being one base from a much bigger clone, this may be a read error. The chain couples TRBV10-3 to TRBJ1-5; D gene unclear. Germline CDR1 ENHRY, CDR2 SYGVKD. This CDR3 is 15 amino acids long. The CDR3 DNA follows: TGTGCCAGCAGTGAATGGAAGGGTCTCAGTCAGCCCCAGCATTTT. It translates to CASSEWKGLSQPQHF.

The chain links TRBV20-1 to TRBJ2-1, with no clear D. Trimming shortened V by 3 bases and J by 4 bases, and 7 bases separated the two germline ends. Germline loops: CDR1 DFQATT, CDR2 SNEGSKA (reference sequence). CDR3 size: 12 residues. This CDR3 is CSASTSYNEQFF. The CDR3 DNA is TGCAGTGCTAGCACTTCTTACAATGAGCAGTTCTTC.

V gene TRBV12-3 or TRBV12-4 combines with J gene TRBJ2-7, with D maybe TRBD2 (6 bases). Trimming took 8 bases from V and 2 from J, leaving 13 bases between them. The CDR3 runs to 13 residues. DNA for the CDR3: TGTGCCAGCGCTGGGGGGTCCACCTACGAGCAGTACTTC. Protein: CASAGGSTYEQYF.

This clonotype was counted at least ten times. The chain couples TRBV12-3 or TRBV12-4 to TRBJ1-5, with D perhaps matching TRBD1 (6 bases). V was trimmed by 4 bases and J by 4 bases, leaving 11 bases between them. The CDR3 runs 14 residues. The CDR3 region has the DNA TGTGCCAGCAGTTCCGGGACACCGAATCAGCCCCAGCATTTT. As protein: CASSSGTPNQPQHF.

This clonotype appeared a single time. The rearrangement links TRBV5-4 to TRBJ2-7; D may be TRBD1 (5 bases). Looked up from germline, CDR1 is SGHNT and CDR2 is YYREEE (reference sequence). Trimming took 1 base from V and 5 from J, leaving 10 bases between them. This CDR3 is 13 amino acids long. The CDR3 reads CASSLTGVNEQYF. The CDR3 DNA reads TGTGCCAGCAGCTTGACAGGAGTAAACGAGCAGTACTTC.

In this sample, this clonotype turned up many times. In nucleotides, the CDR3 is TGTGCCAGCAGCGGGTTAGCGGGGGGGATCGCAGATACGCAGTATTTT. This codes for CASSGLAGGIADTQYF. The rearrangement links TRBV9 to TRBJ2-3; 11 bases align to TRBD2. The germline V gene encodes CDR1 SGDLS and CDR2 YYNGEE. Trimming at V came to 3 bases and at J to 4 bases, leaving 7 bases not matched to a gene. The CDR3 is made up of 16 amino acids.

J is TRBJ2-2 and V is TRBV5-7, with 10 nucleotides matching TRBD2. TRBV5-7 is placed among ORFs of uncertain function. This CDR3 comprises 16 residues. V gave up 3 bases and J gave up 1 base; unmatched junction bases: 3. CDR3 nucleotides: TGTGCCAGCAGCTCTCCTAGCGGGAGGAACACCGGGGAGCTGTTTTTT. It is translated as CASSSPSGRNTGELFF.

This clonotype came up many times. J is TRBJ2-6 and V is TRBV12-5, with 12 bases fitting TRBD1. Germline trimming cut 9 bases from V and 4 bases from J; bases unmatched to any gene: 7. The CDR3 covers 16 residues. Germline V CDR1 and CDR2: LGHNT, FRNRAP. CDR3: CASLGQGAKGANVLTF. The CDR3 bases are TGTGCTAGCCTGGGACAGGGGGCGAAAGGGGCCAACGTCCTGACTTTC.

This clonotype has only one observation. The V gene is TRBV25-1, the J gene TRBJ1-4; D is perhaps TRBD1 (6 bases). The ends were cut back, 6 bases at V and 0 bases at J, with 11 bases in the middle. The CDR3 sequence is 15 residues long. CDR1 and CDR2 from the germline V gene are MGHDK and SYGVNS. CDR3 in DNA: TGTGCCAGCAGACGGGGGGGCGCAACTAATGAAAAACTGTTTTTT. This translates into CASRRGGATNEKLFF.

The sample holds one count of this clonotype. This rearrangement joins TRBV7-3 to TRBJ2-2, with D possibly matching TRBD1 (6 bases). CDR3 length: 15 amino acids. V lost 5 bases and J lost 2, with 12 bases in between. Per germline, CDR1 SGHTA and CDR2 FQGTGA. DNA for the CDR3: TGTGCCAGCAGCGCCCCGGGACACAACACCGGGGAGCTGTTTTTT. Translated: CASSAPGHNTGELFF. Full variable domain (rest looked up from reference TRBV7-3 and TRBJ2-2): GAGVSQTPSNKVTEKGKYVELRCDPISGHTALYWYRQSLGQGPEFLIYFQGTGAADDSGLPNDRFFAVRPEGSVSTLKIQRTERGDSAVYLCASSAPGHNTGELFFGEGSRLTVL.

The chain recombines TRBV11-2 with TRBJ1-4; the D is unclear. CDR3 size: 13 residues. Per the germline V gene, CDR1 is SGHAT and CDR2 is FQNNGV. Deletions cut 5 bases from V and 5 bases from J, with 9 bases between. This CDR3 reads CASSVKSNEKLFF. Written as DNA, the CDR3 is TGTGCCAGCAGCGTAAAATCGAATGAAAAACTGTTTTTT.

V gene TRBV20-1 combines with J gene TRBJ2-7; D is possibly TRBD1 (5 bases). Deletions cut 6 bases from V and 4 bases from J, with 10 bases between. CDR1 and CDR2 from the germline V gene are DFQATT and SNEGSKA (reference sequence). This CDR3 is built from 11 residues. The CDR3: CSAYDRYEQYF. As DNA, the CDR3 is TGCAGTGCCTATGACAGATACGAGCAGTACTTC.

This sequence joins TRBV9 and TRBJ2-1; D might be TRBD2 (6 bases). Germline V gene sequence: CDR1 SGDLS, CDR2 YYNGEE. The germline V and J ends were trimmed by 3 bases and 5 bases, with 15 bases remaining between them. The length of the CDR3 is 15 residues. CDR3 sequence (DNA): TGTGCCAGCAGCGGAATTCGGGACTTTAACAATGAGCAGTTCTTC. Protein sequence: CASSGIRDFNNEQFF. Full variable domain (remainder filled in from reference TRBV9 and TRBJ2-1): DSGVTQTPKHLITATGQRVTLRCSPRSGDLSVYWYQQSLDQGLQFLIQYYNGEERAKGNILERFSAQQFPDLHSELNLSSLELGDSALYFCASSGIRDFNNEQFFGPGTRLTVL.